These 11 T cell receptor beta chains were sequenced from one sample in a study of cytomegalovirus exposure and HLA in healthy donors. Here immunoSEQ multiplex PCR was the method, and the copy in TCRdb shows in-frame clones only, minus some. In the table there are a few hundred thousand clones, 90% of which are singletons. Specimen: PBMCs. The receptors derive from a woman in her twenties or thirties in good health and CMV-seronegative.

The CDR3 DNA sequence: TGTGCCACCAGAGATGCGTCCGTCAAGGGCAACGAGCAGTACTTC. It encodes CATRDASVKGNEQYF. The rearrangement uses TRBV15 and TRBJ2-7; D gene unclear. This CDR3 has 15 residues. V gave up 6 bases and J gave up 5 bases, with 20 bases separating them. CDR1 LNHNV and CDR2 YYDKDF come from the germline V gene (reference sequence).

In this sample, this clone turned up a few times. V and J are TRBV27 and TRBJ2-7; 8 nucleotides line up with TRBD1. The junction had 3 bases not matched to a gene; V was cut back by 6 bases and J by 5 bases. Germline V gene data show CDR1 as MNHEY and CDR2 as SMNVEV (reference sequence). This CDR3 comprises 12 residues. This chain's CDR3 is CASRDRVHEQYF. CDR3 nucleotide sequence: TGTGCCAGCAGGGACAGGGTCCACGAGCAGTACTTC.

The chain employs TRBV4-1 and TRBJ2-5, with unresolved D. The germline V gene encodes CDR1 MGHRA and CDR2 YSYEKL. This CDR3 is built from 14 residues. V was pared by 1 base and J by 5 bases, with 11 bases between. CDR3 loop: CASSQVRVSETQYF. In DNA, the CDR3 is TGCGCCAGCAGCCAAGTAAGGGTTTCGGAGACCCAGTACTTC.

Only a few counts were recorded for this clone. The rearrangement links TRBV28 to TRBJ2-7, with D perhaps matching TRBD1 (7 bases). Germline CDR1 and CDR2: MDHEN and SYDVKM. The CDR3 length is 17 residues. Trimming took off 3 bases at V and 5 bases at J, with 23 bases between the two ends. In DNA, the CDR3 is TGTGCCAGCAGTTTCCTCCAGACAGGGAGGATGGTCCACGAGCAGTACTTC. Encoded protein: CASSFLQTGRMVHEQYF.

V and J are TRBV11-3 and TRBJ2-5; D tentatively fits TRBD1 or TRBD2 (6 bases each). Deletions cut 6 bases from V and 4 bases from J, with 18 bases between. From germline, CDR1 is SGHNT and CDR2 YENEEA. CDR3 length equals 15 residues. The CDR3 region is CASSPSFRGGETQYF. The CDR3 DNA sequence: TGTGCCAGCAGTCCGAGCTTCAGGGGAGGAGAGACCCAGTACTTC.

The CDR3 is CASSLAGVTSYEQYF. CDR3 DNA: TGTGCCAGTTCCCTAGCGGGGGTAACCTCCTACGAGCAGTACTTC. The chain is built from TRBV6-6 and TRBJ2-7; TRBD2 aligns across 10 bases. Per the germline V gene, CDR1 is MNHNY and CDR2 is SVGAGI (reference sequence). The CDR3 has 15 amino acids. V dropped 9 bases and J dropped 0; count of bases not matched to a gene: 8.

V is TRBV19 and J is TRBJ2-6; D is possibly TRBD2 (7 bases). V was pared by 6 bases and J by 4 bases, with 16 bases between. Germline lookup yields CDR1 LNHDA and CDR2 SQIVND (reference sequence). The CDR3 consists of 16 residues. The CDR3 coding sequence is TGTGCCAGTAGGTATTTTGGGGGGGCCGGGGCCAACGTCCTGACTTTC. Its protein product is CASRYFGGAGANVLTF.

CDR3 coding DNA: TGTGCCAGCAGTTTTGGCCTCGGACCGCAGTATTTT. Encoded protein: CASSFGLGPQYF. The chain employs TRBV28 and TRBJ2-3, with D hard to call. This CDR3 contains 12 residues. CDR1 MDHEN and CDR2 SYDVKM come from the germline V gene. V lost 3 bases to trimming and J lost 10 bases, with 11 bases between them. Full variable domain (remainder filled in from reference TRBV28 and TRBJ2-3): DVKVTQSSRYLVKRTGEKVFLECVQDMDHENMFWYRQDPGLGLRLIYFSYDVKMKEKGDIPEGYSVSREKKERFSLILESASTNQTSMYLCASSFGLGPQYFGPGTRLTVL.

V and J are TRBV30 and TRBJ2-2; TRBD2 matches at 14 bases. V was clipped by 3 bases and J by 5 bases; unmatched bases: 2. The CDR3 extends over 15 amino acids. Germline V lookup: CDR1 GTSNPN, CDR2 SVGIG (reference sequence). The CDR3 coding sequence is TGTGCCTGGAGGACTAGCGGGAGGGAAACCGGGGAGCTGTTTTTT. Its protein is CAWRTSGRETGELFF.

The chain couples TRBV30 to TRBJ1-2; D not resolved. Trimming took off 8 bases at V and 5 bases at J, with 12 bases between the two ends. CDR1 GTSNPN and CDR2 SVGIG come from the germline V gene (reference sequence). The CDR3 contains 11 residues. CDR3 residues: CALEPGYGYTF. The CDR3 DNA reads as TGTGCCCTAGAGCCGGGATATGGCTACACCTTC.

The genes are TRBV27 and TRBJ2-1; 10 positions agree with TRBD2. This CDR3 spans 20 amino acids. Germline CDR1 MNHEY, CDR2 SMNVEV (reference sequence). J was trimmed by 5 bases and V by 2 bases; bases with no gene match: 18. CDR3 in amino acids: CASSLGFRLAGVRDDNEQFF. The CDR3 bases are TGTGCCAGCAGTTTAGGGTTTCGGCTAGCGGGAGTGAGGGACGACAATGAGCAGTTCTTC.